Listed below are T cell receptor beta chains from one sample, sequenced in a study of CD8+ T cells in alopecia areata. The method was immunoSEQ multiplex PCR; TCRdb's version includes in-frame clones alone and lacks a portion of them. In the table there are some 200,000 clones, roughly three fifths of which are singletons. The sequenced sample was CD4+ T cells sorted from blood, obtained at week 4, from a patient treated with tofacitinib. The receptors were sampled from a human donor with alopecia areata. The CDR3 runs from the conserved cysteine through the conserved F or W. Each record gives: CDR3 length, V gene, J gene, CDR3 protein.

>15|TRBV18|TRBJ1-5
CASSSGQVSNQPQHF
>12|TRBV6-5|TRBJ1-4
CASRRANEKLFF
>16|TRBV7-2|TRBJ2-1
CASSTLLGGYYNEQFF
>16|TRBV19|TRBJ2-2
CASSLRTGSGTGELFF
>15|TRBV6-1|TRBJ1-1
CASSEGAGMNTEAFF
>12|TRBV7-8|TRBJ1-5
CASSTDTQPQHF
>13|TRBV29-1|TRBJ1-1
CSAQRAANTEAFF
>14|TRBV2|TRBJ2-4
CASSEGTGKHIQYF
>13|TRBV9|TRBJ2-7
CASSVAPGREQYF
>16|TRBV5-1|TRBJ2-6
CASSLDSNSGANVLTF
>13|TRBV29-1|TRBJ2-5
CSVVSGLGETQYF
>14|TRBV30|TRBJ1-4
CACTRQGRMGKLFF
>13|TRBV30|TRBJ1-4
CAWSTGQSEKLFF
>16|TRBV30|TRBJ2-5
CAWGVPGTLYQETQYF
>15|TRBV7-9|TRBJ1-6
CASSLAQGDNPPLHF
>17|TRBV7-2|TRBJ1-4
CASSLRTGGTGNEKLFF
>13|TRBV7-2|TRBJ2-2
CASSLEQLRELFF
>13|TRBV10-3|TRBJ1-1
CAISGAGGTEAFF
>15|TRBV11-2|TRBJ2-1
CASSSTSGGAYEQFF
>13|TRBV30|TRBJ2-6
CASDRAGANVLTF
>13|TRBV19|TRBJ1-1
CASSMVRDTEAFF
>15|TRBV27|TRBJ1-6
CASSRLGGYNSPLHF
>14|TRBV5-1|TRBJ1-2
CASSRQLANYGYTF
>13|TRBV7-3|TRBJ1-2
CASSPQQNYGYTF
>14|TRBV7-2|TRBJ2-5
CASSPGPEQETQYF
>14|TRBV25-1|TRBJ1-6
CASSGRLVDSPLHF
>12|TRBV29-1|TRBJ2-5
CSVETLEETQYF
>11|TRBV29-1|TRBJ2-3
CSVRYLDTQYF
>15|TRBV5-1|TRBJ2-3
CASSLSSQVTDTQYF
>15|TRBV5-1|TRBJ2-2
CASSFSQGASGELFF
>12|TRBV5-1|TRBJ1-4
CASSIGGEKLFF
>13|TRBV2|TRBJ1-2
CASTADNNYGYTF
>13|TRBV5-1|TRBJ2-5
CASSPLGQETQYF
>12|TRBV29-1|TRBJ1-2
CSVEERNYGYTF
>12|TRBV10-3|TRBJ1-2
CAIAGGPNGYTF
>17|TRBV23-1|TRBJ2-3
CASSQSKPLTPTDTQYF
>13|TRBV6-5|TRBJ2-7
CASSTPGGDEQYF
>16|TRBV6-5|TRBJ2-3
CASSFKPTGGTDTQYF
>15|TRBV6-1|TRBJ2-3
CASRFLQGGIDTQYF
>13|TRBV9|TRBJ1-5
CASSVGLNQPQHF
>17|TRBV4-2|TRBJ1-4
CASSQSHPIATNEKLFF
>14|TRBV7-9|TRBJ2-1
CASSLRGSHNEQFF
>14|TRBV15|TRBJ1-6
CATSPGFNNSPLHF
>14|TRBV6-5|TRBJ1-3
CASSYRDGRNTIYF
>13|TRBV2|TRBJ2-1
CASRQGIGNEQFF
>15|TRBV9|TRBJ2-1
CASSPGQGRYNEQFF